The 14 T cell receptor beta chains given below trace back to one sample, sequenced in a study of cytotoxic CD8 clonotypes in ibrutinib-treated CLL. TCRdb's copy holds only in-frame clones and misses some; the assay was immunoSEQ multiplex PCR. Among 150,000 to 200,000 clones, 88% were seen once, and the ten largest hold 3% to 3.5%. The sequences come from PBMCs, collected at disease progression, from a patient treated with ibrutinib. The receptors here all came from a human donor with chronic lymphocytic leukemia.

CDR3 protein: CASSLIAIEQFF. CDR3 DNA: TGTGCCAGCAGCTTAATTGCGATTGAGCAGTTCTTC. The V gene is TRBV7-9, the J gene TRBJ2-1; D call uncertain. Germline V CDR1 and CDR2: SEHNR, FQNEAQ (reference sequence). This CDR3 spans 12 amino acids. The germline V and J ends were trimmed by 2 bases and 9 bases, with 8 bases remaining between them.

V usage is TRBV6-1 and J usage is TRBJ1-2, with 10 bases identical to TRBD1. The CDR3 length is 13 residues. V was clipped by 6 bases and J by 3 bases; unmatched bases: 1. Germline V gene lookup returns CDR1 MNHNS and CDR2 SASEGT. The CDR3, as DNA: TGTGCCAGCAGGGACAGGGGGTACTATGGCTACACCTTC. Translation: CASRDRGYYGYTF.

In this sample, this clone turned up a few times. The genes are TRBV21-1 and TRBJ1-1. TRBV21-1 is marked as a pseudogene. This CDR3 comprises 14 residues. In DNA form, the CDR3 reads TGTGCCAGCAGCAAAGGAGGAGGGTACACTGAAGCTTTCTTT. Translated, it gives CASSKGGGYTEAFF.

This rearrangement joins TRBV28 to TRBJ1-3; 7 nucleotides align to TRBD1. V trimming: 5 bases; J trimming: 9 bases; junction bases outside the gene matches: 16. Germline V lookup: CDR1 MDHEN, CDR2 SYDVKM. The CDR3 consists of 16 residues. The chain's CDR3 is CASSPPGQLLIGTIYF. The CDR3 DNA reads as TGTGCCAGCAGTCCGCCGGGACAGTTGTTGATCGGCACCATATATTTT.

V and J are TRBV6-1 and TRBJ2-1, with D perhaps TRBD2 (6 bases). Per the germline V gene, CDR1 is MNHNS and CDR2 is SASEGT. Trimming took 4 bases from V and 0 from J, leaving 10 bases between them. CDR3 length: 15 amino acids. CDR3 DNA sequence: TGTGCCAGCAGTGTAGTAGCGGACTCCTACAATGAGCAGTTCTTC. It specifies CASSVVADSYNEQFF.

The chain links TRBV6-5 to TRBJ2-2; D possibly corresponds to TRBD2 (5 bases). The germline V and J ends were trimmed by 0 bases and 5 bases, with 7 bases remaining between them. The CDR3 has 14 amino acids. CDR1 is MNHEY and CDR2 is SVGAGI in the germline V gene. CDR3 amino acids: CASSYSRRTGELFF. CDR3 coding DNA: TGTGCCAGCAGTTACTCGCGGAGGACCGGGGAGCTGTTTTTT.

The rearrangement joins TRBV19 to TRBJ1-2; a possible D gene is TRBD1 (5 bases). Germline CDR1 and CDR2: LNHDA and SQIVND (reference sequence). This CDR3 contains 14 residues. Between the trimmed V and J ends, which lost 5 bases and 2 bases, there was a span of 12 bases. The CDR3 is CASSLAGGNYGYTF. The CDR3 DNA reads TGTGCCAGTAGTCTGGCGGGGGGGAACTATGGCTACACCTTC.

This chain links TRBV27 with TRBJ2-3; D remains unclear. V dropped 8 bases and J dropped 6 bases, with 18 bases sitting between them. The CDR3 is 14 amino acids. Germline lookup yields CDR1 MNHEY and CDR2 SMNVEV (reference sequence). The CDR3 sequence: CASHFSRNSDTQYF. The DNA for the CDR3 is TGTGCCAGCCACTTCTCCCGTAATAGTGATACGCAGTATTTT.

The rearrangement uses TRBV7-9 and TRBJ1-1; the D is unclear. There are 16 residues in the CDR3. Germline V gives CDR1 SEHNR, CDR2 FQNEAQ (reference sequence). The ends were cut back, 2 bases at V and 4 bases at J, with 17 bases in the middle. CDR3 loop: CASSLSLVRSATEAFF. In nucleotides, the CDR3 is TGTGCCAGCAGCTTATCCCTAGTGCGGTCTGCCACTGAAGCTTTCTTT. The entire variable domain, with the rest obtained from reference TRBV7-9 and TRBJ1-1, is as follows: DTGVSQNPRHKITKRGQNVTFRCDPISEHNRLYWYRQTLGQGPEFLTYFQNEAQLEKSRLLSDRFSAERPKGSFSTLEIQRTEQGDSAMYLCASSLSLVRSATEAFFGQGTRLTVV.

This sequence joins TRBV19 and TRBJ2-7, with D tentatively TRBD1 or TRBD2 (5 bases each). The V end was cut by 5 bases, the J end by 0 bases, with 17 bases between. CDR3 length: 16 residues. Germline V gene lookup returns CDR1 LNHDA and CDR2 SQIVND (reference sequence). The CDR3 DNA sequence: TGTGCCAGTAGTCCAGCCATCAAGGGACGCTCCTACGAGCAGTACTTC. Translation gives CASSPAIKGRSYEQYF.

This chain connects TRBV28 to TRBJ1-2; TRBD1 might be the D (5 bases). The CDR3 has 15 residues. Trimming stripped 2 bases from V and 4 bases from J, with 14 bases between. Germline assignment: CDR1 MDHEN and CDR2 SYDVKM. The CDR3 sequence is CASSLALGRGYGYTF. CDR3 nucleotides: TGTGCCAGCAGTTTAGCCCTCGGGAGGGGCTATGGCTACACCTTC.

The chain recombines TRBV19 with TRBJ2-3, with D perhaps matching TRBD1 (5 bases). Germline lookup yields CDR1 LNHDA and CDR2 SQIVND (reference sequence). The CDR3 loop spans 14 amino acids. Trimming stripped 7 bases from V and 5 bases from J, with 16 bases between. CDR3 in amino acids: CASNPSIQVDTQYF. CDR3 bases: TGTGCCAGTAACCCTTCGATACAGGTAGATACGCAGTATTTT.

The chain has TRBV4-1 and TRBJ2-1; TRBD2 matches 8 bases. Per germline, CDR1 MGHRA and CDR2 YSYEKL. The length of the CDR3 is 15 residues. V lost 2 bases, J lost 6 bases, and 6 bases stayed unmatched. Here the CDR3 reads CASSQTGLAPNEQFF. The DNA for the CDR3 is TGCGCCAGCAGCCAAACAGGACTAGCCCCCAATGAGCAGTTCTTC.

The chain carries TRBV30 and TRBJ2-2; 12 bases align to TRBD2. Germline assignment: CDR1 GTSNPN and CDR2 SVGIG (reference sequence). This CDR3 has 15 residues. Trimming took 4 bases from V and 7 from J; bases not matched to a gene: 7. This CDR3 is CAWNPWGLAGGELFF. As DNA, the CDR3 is TGTGCCTGGAACCCCTGGGGACTAGCGGGCGGGGAGCTGTTTTTT.